A single sample gave rise to the 9 T cell receptor beta chains below, sequenced in a study of cytomegalovirus exposure and HLA in healthy donors. With 60 Vbeta and 13 Jbeta primers, the PCR was carried out. Libraries were prepared by immunoSEQ multiplex PCR; TCRdb keeps only in-frame clonotypes and omits some of them. The data show about 120,000 clones, about 80% seen once. Specimen: PBMCs. Receptors originate from a woman aged 40 to 50 in good health and CMV-seropositive.

V gene TRBV19 combines with J gene TRBJ2-1; no definite D call. The CDR3 is 12 amino acids. CDR1 LNHDA and CDR2 SQIVND come from the germline V gene (reference sequence). With 1 base removed from V and 6 bases from J, the gap between germline ends came to 4 bases. The CDR3 coding sequence is TGTGCCAGTAGTATAGGGCCCAATGAGCAGTTCTTC. Its protein product is CASSIGPNEQFF.

On this clone: Sequence at one end of the junction differs from germline and may be a read error. The sample holds other DNA sequences that translate to the same CDR3. This sequence joins TRBV2 and TRBJ1-6; 7 bases fit TRBD1. The CDR3 has 17 residues. Germline-derived CDR1 and CDR2 are SNHLY and FYNNEI. The CDR3 nucleotides are TGTGCCAGCAGTGTGCCGAAGACAGGGACCTTTAATTCCCCCCTCCACTTT. Translated: CASSVPKTGTFNSPLHF.

V usage is TRBV27 and J usage is TRBJ1-1; D is unresolved. Germline lookup yields CDR1 MNHEY and CDR2 SMNVEV (reference sequence). V gave up 5 bases and J gave up 0 bases, with 10 bases separating them. The CDR3 totals 14 residues. This CDR3 reads CASSPPSLNTEAFF. The DNA for the CDR3 is TGTGCCAGCAGTCCTCCGTCCTTGAACACTGAAGCTTTCTTT.

The chain links TRBV7-9 to TRBJ1-6; possibly TRBD1 for D (5 bases). V shed 0 bases and J shed 5 bases, with 8 bases lying between them. Germline loops: CDR1 SEHNR, CDR2 FQNEAQ (reference sequence). The length of the CDR3 is 15 residues. For the CDR3, the DNA is TGTGCCAGCAGCTTAGCGGGAGGGGATAATTCACCCCTCCACTTT. Amino acids: CASSLAGGDNSPLHF.

In DNA, the CDR3 is TGTGCCAGCAGCGGATTTACTAGCGGGAGATTGGATACGCAGTATTTT. Residues: CASSGFTSGRLDTQYF. This chain connects TRBV9 to TRBJ2-3; 11 bases are a match to TRBD2. CDR1 SGDLS and CDR2 YYNGEE come from the germline V gene. V trimming: 3 bases; J trimming: 6 bases; junction bases outside the gene matches: 9. CDR3 size: 16 residues.

The chain is built from TRBV25-1 and TRBJ2-7; 10 bases match TRBD1. The germline CDR1 and CDR2 sequences are MGHDK and SYGVNS. The V gene end was trimmed by 4 bases and the J gene end by 7 bases; junction bases not matched to a gene: 4. The CDR3 length is 13 residues. The chain's CDR3 is CASSGQGAGEQYF. CDR3 DNA: TGTGCCAGCAGTGGACAGGGGGCGGGGGAGCAGTACTTC.

Comments on this clone: The same CDR3 also results from other DNA sequences found in this sample. This chain joins TRBV9 and TRBJ1-6; 8 bases map to TRBD1. Germline V gene lookup returns CDR1 SGDLS and CDR2 YYNGEE. The CDR3 runs to 15 residues. Germline trimming cut 0 bases from V and 9 bases from J; bases unmatched to any gene: 5. CDR3 protein: CASSVGETGVSPLHF. CDR3 coding DNA: TGTGCCAGCAGCGTAGGAGAGACAGGGGTTTCACCCCTCCACTTT.

The chain employs TRBV2 and TRBJ2-1; D possibly corresponds to TRBD2 (6 bases). Germline V gene sequence: CDR1 SNHLY, CDR2 FYNNEI. The CDR3 has 16 amino acids. V lost 3 bases and J lost 8, with 20 bases in between. The CDR3 DNA follows: TGTGCCAGCAGTGATAGGCTAGCGAGACCATTGCATGAGCAGTTCTTC. Amino acid sequence: CASSDRLARPLHEQFF.

V usage is TRBV6-1 and J usage is TRBJ2-1; 11 bases fit TRBD2. Germline assignment: CDR1 MNHNS and CDR2 SASEGT. Losses at the gene ends were 5 bases for V and 7 bases for J; bases not matched to a gene: 4. This CDR3 has 14 residues. The CDR3 here is CASSPGLAVNEQFF. For the CDR3, the DNA is TGTGCCAGCAGTCCGGGACTAGCGGTAAATGAGCAGTTCTTC.